Listed here are 27 T cell receptor beta chains from one sample, sequenced in a study of response to subunit inactivated influenza vaccine. TCRdb reanalysed the RT-PCR reads using MiXCR and keeps one entry per CDR3 protein. The profile shows 250,000 to 350,000 distinct CDR3 sequences, over 20% of them singletons. Sequenced here: PBMCs from blood, sampled approximately 20 months after vaccination. These receptors came from a man between 50 and 69 years old who received an inactivated influenza vaccine.

In this sample, this clonotype turned up many times. The rearrangement joins TRBV20-1 to TRBJ2-1; 11 bases map to TRBD2. Germline values: CDR1 DFQATT, CDR2 SNEGSKA (reference sequence). The J segment lost 5 bases and the V segment lost 6 bases, leaving 6 bases of the junction unmatched. This CDR3 is 14 amino acids long. The DNA for the CDR3 is TGCAGTGCACCAACTAGCGGGGGCAACAATGAGCAGTTCTTC. Its protein is CSAPTSGGNNEQFF.

The chain has TRBV27 and TRBJ1-1; TRBD1 is a possible D gene (6 bases). V dropped 1 base and J dropped 1 base, with 10 bases sitting between them. The CDR3 loop spans 15 amino acids. Germline lookup yields CDR1 MNHEY and CDR2 SMNVEV (reference sequence). CDR3 sequence (DNA): TGTGCCAGCAGTTTATTGCAGGGGACGAACACTGAAGCTTTCTTT. This codes for CASSLLQGTNTEAFF.

The genes are TRBV12-3 or TRBV12-4 and TRBJ2-1; 7 bases map to TRBD1. Losses at the gene ends were 4 bases for V and 0 bases for J; bases not matched to a gene: 9. This CDR3 is 17 amino acids long. The DNA for the CDR3 is TGTGCCAGCAGTTCCACCTGGGACAGTAGCTCCTACAATGAGCAGTTCTTC. This encodes CASSSTWDSSSYNEQFF.

The sample holds many counts of this clonotype. The chain employs TRBV12-3 or TRBV12-4 and TRBJ1-1; D unresolved. The V end lost 3 bases, the J end lost 6 bases, and 5 bases lay between the germline ends. This CDR3 spans 11 amino acids. Here the CDR3 reads CASSFLSEAFF. The CDR3 DNA reads TGTGCCAGCAGTTTTTTATCTGAAGCTTTCTTT.

This clonotype has a count of ten or more. V usage is TRBV5-1 and J usage is TRBJ1-1; 10 bases fit TRBD1. V shed 4 bases and J 5 bases; nucleotides not matched to a gene: 8. Germline CDR1 is SGHRS and CDR2 is YFSETQ. The CDR3 consists of 15 residues. The CDR3, as DNA: TGCGCCAGCAGCCTGGGACAGGGGTTGAGGACTGAAGCTTTCTTT. It translates to CASSLGQGLRTEAFF.

The V gene is TRBV29-1, the J gene TRBJ1-2, with D possibly TRBD1 on 6 matching bases. The CDR3 sequence is 13 residues long. The V end lost 3 bases, the J end lost 1 base, and 9 bases lay between the germline ends. Germline-derived CDR1 and CDR2 are SQVTM and ANQGSEA. The CDR3 DNA reads TGCAGCGTTGAGGGGGCCCTTAACTATGGCTACACCTTC. Translating gives CSVEGALNYGYTF.

This clonotype was seen a handful of times. The rearrangement links TRBV15 to TRBJ2-7; 8 bases are a match to TRBD2. V gave up 1 base and J gave up 2 bases; unmatched junction bases: 7. This CDR3 comprises 16 residues. Germline-derived CDR1 and CDR2 are LNHNV and YYDKDF (reference sequence). The CDR3 DNA follows: TGTGCCACCAGCAGAGGGTCCAGCGGGAGCCCCTACGAGCAGTACTTC. As protein: CATSRGSSGSPYEQYF.

In this sample, this clonotype turned up a few times. The chain is built from TRBV15 and TRBJ1-1, with D possibly being TRBD1 (6 bases). CDR3 size: 14 residues. Looked up from germline, CDR1 is LNHNV and CDR2 is YYDKDF (reference sequence). V gave up 6 bases and J gave up 0 bases, with 11 bases separating them. CDR3 in amino acids: CATRTGPMNTEAFF. For the CDR3, the DNA is TGTGCCACCAGGACAGGCCCCATGAACACTGAAGCTTTCTTT.

This clonotype was picked up a small number of times. This chain connects TRBV7-2 to TRBJ2-5; D is perhaps TRBD1 (5 bases). The germline V gene encodes CDR1 SGHTA and CDR2 FQGNSA. V was cut by 4 bases and J by 1 base, with 10 bases left in between. CDR3 length: 14 amino acids. CDR3 bases: TGTGCCAGCAGCTCACAGGCATCCCAAGAGACCCAGTACTTC. As protein: CASSSQASQETQYF.

As regards this clonotype: A read error is possible here, since a much larger clone lies one base away. The rearrangement links TRBV6-2 or TRBV6-3 to TRBJ2-7; D uncertain. The V and J ends lost 6 bases and 2 bases respectively, with 5 bases between them. CDR3 size: 11 residues. The V gene's germline CDR1 is MNHEY and CDR2 SVGEGT. DNA of the CDR3: TGTGCCAGCAGCACCACCTACGAGCAGTACTTC. Translating gives CASSTTYEQYF.

The chain combines TRBV9 with TRBJ2-2; 9 bases align to TRBD2. CDR1 and CDR2 from the germline V gene are SGDLS and YYNGEE. CDR3 length: 16 residues. Trimming removed 0 bases from V and 5 bases from J; junction bases left unmatched: 5. This CDR3 is CASSVGGRAGTGELFF. As DNA, the CDR3 is TGTGCCAGCAGCGTAGGCGGGAGGGCCGGTACCGGGGAGCTGTTTTTT. Based on the CDR3 plus reference TRBV9 and TRBJ2-2, the full variable domain is DSGVTQTPKHLITATGQRVTLRCSPRSGDLSVYWYQQSLDQGLQFLIQYYNGEERAKGNILERFSAQQFPDLHSELNLSSLELGDSALYFCASSVGGRAGTGELFFGEGSRLTVL.

Many counts were recorded for this clonotype. The V call is TRBV5-4, the J call TRBJ1-2; 7 bases line up with TRBD1. The germline V gene encodes CDR1 SGHNT and CDR2 YYREEE (reference sequence). The CDR3 covers 12 residues. The J segment lost 7 bases and the V segment lost 5 bases, leaving 5 bases of the junction unmatched. CDR3 coding DNA: TGTGCCAGCAGGCAGGGGGAGGGTGGCTACACCTTC. Its translation is CASRQGEGGYTF.

This clonotype appeared a few times. Since the CDR3 does not end with the conserved phenylalanine or tryptophan, this likely comes from a read error. The DNA is left out, because the CDR3 cannot be placed on it with certainty; the CDR3 is given as TCRdb lists it. This chain links TRBV6-1 with TRBJ1-2. With termini counted, the CDR3 has 11 amino acids. The germline V gene has CDR1 MNHNS and CDR2 SASEGT. This CDR3 reads CASSERGPNTS.

This clonotype showed up just a few times. The J gene is TRBJ1-6, the V gene TRBV20-1; TRBD1 might be the D (6 bases). The CDR3 runs 14 residues. Germline loops: CDR1 DFQATT, CDR2 SNEGSKA (reference sequence). The V and J ends lost 2 bases and 10 bases respectively, with 15 bases between them. The CDR3 nucleotides are TGCAGTGCTAGATACAGGGCGGAGGGATCACCCCTCCACTTT. Protein product: CSARYRAEGSPLHF.

This clonotype appeared a single time. The V and J genes are TRBV11-2 and TRBJ2-3; TRBD2 aligns across 8 bases. The V gene's germline CDR1 is SGHAT and CDR2 FQNNGV. The CDR3 loop spans 14 amino acids. The V gene end was trimmed by 7 bases and the J gene end by 2 bases; junction bases not matched to a gene: 5. CDR3 sequence reads: CASKRRGVTDTQYF. CDR3 coding DNA: TGTGCCAGCAAGCGGCGGGGGGTCACAGATACGCAGTATTTT.

This clonotype has at least ten counts. This rearrangement joins TRBV20-1 to TRBJ1-5; D is possibly TRBD1 (5 bases). This CDR3 has 12 amino acids. Germline V lookup: CDR1 DFQATT, CDR2 SNEGSKA (reference sequence). V was shortened by 1 base and J by 5 bases, with 6 bases between the two germline ends. The CDR3 sequence: CSARAGDQPQHF. DNA of the CDR3: TGCAGTGCTAGAGCGGGGGATCAGCCCCAGCATTTT.

The chain links TRBV6-1 to TRBJ1-3; D is possibly TRBD1 (6 bases). Looked up from germline, CDR1 is MNHNS and CDR2 is SASEGT. V was trimmed by 10 bases and J by 1 base, leaving 11 bases between them. This CDR3 comprises 13 residues. The DNA for the CDR3 is TGTGCCACACAACAGGGATCTGGAAACACCATATATTTT. Translated: CATQQGSGNTIYF.

The sample holds a few counts of this clonotype. V and J are TRBV12-3 or TRBV12-4 and TRBJ1-5, with D unclear. The V and J ends lost 6 bases and 10 bases respectively, with 10 bases between them. There are 11 residues in the CDR3. The CDR3 nucleotides are TGTGCCAGCAGCCTCCGGGGTCCCCAGCATTTT. Its translation: CASSLRGPQHF.

V usage is TRBV28 and J usage is TRBJ1-5; 7 bases agree with TRBD1. The CDR3 contains 15 residues. V dropped 2 bases and J dropped 9; count of bases not matched to a gene: 10. Germline V lookup: CDR1 MDHEN, CDR2 SYDVKM. CDR3 sequence reads: CASSLGGTVPTPQHF. In nucleotides, the CDR3 is TGTGCCAGCAGTTTAGGGGGGACAGTCCCTACGCCCCAGCATTTT.

The gene calls are TRBV20-1 and TRBJ2-5, with D hard to call. The V end lost 0 bases, the J end lost 2 bases, and 13 bases lay between the germline ends. Per the germline V gene, CDR1 is DFQATT and CDR2 is SNEGSKA (reference sequence). This CDR3 is built from 15 residues. In DNA form, the CDR3 reads TGCAGTGCTAGAGATGAGTTCCGGTTGCAAGAGACCCAGTACTTC. This encodes CSARDEFRLQETQYF.

There are many counts of this clonotype. The chain joins TRBV18 to TRBJ1-5; D unclear. Germline V CDR1 and CDR2: KGHSH, LQKENI. V lost 0 bases and J 3 bases, leaving 12 bases between the germline ends. The CDR3 sequence is 16 residues long. CDR3 in amino acids: CASSPPSGSINQPQHF. In nucleotides, the CDR3 is TGTGCCAGCTCACCACCGTCGGGCAGCATCAATCAGCCCCAGCATTTT.

This clonotype was observed a few times. The chain links TRBV28 to TRBJ1-3, with D uncertain. CDR3 length: 15 amino acids. Trimming removed 1 base at V and 0 bases at J, with 7 bases between. Germline values: CDR1 MDHEN, CDR2 SYDVKM. The DNA for the CDR3 is TGTGCCAGCAGTTTATTGGCAGCCTCTGGAAACACCATATATTTT. Protein: CASSLLAASGNTIYF.

The chain combines TRBV5-6 with TRBJ2-3; 13 bases match TRBD2. Germline V gene lookup returns CDR1 SGHDT and CDR2 YYEEEE. The CDR3 length is 15 residues. J gave up 0 bases and V 5 bases, and 0 bases lay outside the gene matches. CDR3 sequence (DNA): TGTGCCAGCAGGGGACTAGCGGGGAGCACAGATACGCAGTATTTT. Amino acids: CASRGLAGSTDTQYF. The complete variable domain, with remaining parts taken from reference TRBV5-6 and TRBJ2-3, reads DAGVTQSPTHLIKTRGQQVTLRCSPKSGHDTVSWYQQALGQGPQFIFQYYEEEERQRGNFPDRFSGHQFPNYSSELNVNALLLGDSALYLCASRGLAGSTDTQYFGPGTRLTVL.

This clonotype showed up just a few times. The chain has TRBV5-1 and TRBJ1-1; D not resolved. Trimming stripped 4 bases from V and 5 bases from J, with 21 bases between. The CDR3 loop spans 16 amino acids. The V gene's germline CDR1 is SGHRS and CDR2 YFSETQ. The CDR3 DNA is TGCGCCAGCAGCGCCGAGACTATAGATGTAGGAACTGAAGCTTTCTTT. Encoded protein: CASSAETIDVGTEAFF.

This clonotype has ten or more counts. The CDR3 DNA reads TGCAGTGCTAGGTACTACAGGGAGGCTAGTGGCTACACCTTC. As protein: CSARYYREASGYTF. The chain combines TRBV20-1 with TRBJ1-2, with a possible D match to TRBD1 (6 bases). This CDR3 is 14 amino acids long. V shed 3 bases and J shed 7 bases, with 18 bases lying between them. In germline, CDR1 is DFQATT, CDR2 SNEGSKA (reference sequence).

This clonotype was observed a few times. The chain has TRBV7-3 and TRBJ1-1; D is undetermined. The CDR3 spans 13 residues. CDR1 is SGHTA and CDR2 is FQGTGA in the germline V gene. V was trimmed by 5 bases and J by 6 bases, leaving 13 bases between them. The CDR3, as DNA: TGTGCCAGCAGCAAGACAAGGGATTCTGAAGCTTTCTTT. It yields the protein CASSKTRDSEAFF.

The chain is built from TRBV5-1 and TRBJ2-1; D perhaps matches TRBD2 (6 bases). CDR3 length: 14 amino acids. From germline, CDR1 is SGHRS and CDR2 YFSETQ. Deletions cut 0 bases from V and 9 bases from J, with 13 bases between. CDR3 DNA: TGCGCCAGCAGCTTGGCGGGAGAGGTAGGTGAGCAGTTCTTC. Its protein is CASSLAGEVGEQFF.